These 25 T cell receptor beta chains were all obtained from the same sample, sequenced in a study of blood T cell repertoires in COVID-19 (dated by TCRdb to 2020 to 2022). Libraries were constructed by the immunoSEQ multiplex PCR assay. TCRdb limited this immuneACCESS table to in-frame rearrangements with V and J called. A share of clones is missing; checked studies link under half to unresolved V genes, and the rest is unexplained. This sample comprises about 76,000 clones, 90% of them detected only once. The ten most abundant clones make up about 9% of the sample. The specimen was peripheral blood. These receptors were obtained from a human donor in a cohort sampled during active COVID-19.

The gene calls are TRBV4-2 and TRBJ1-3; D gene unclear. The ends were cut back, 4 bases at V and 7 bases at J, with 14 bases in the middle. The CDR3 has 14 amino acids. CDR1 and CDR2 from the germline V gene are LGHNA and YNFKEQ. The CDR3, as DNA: TGTGCCAGCAGCCCAGGAACTCAAGCTAACACCATATATTTT. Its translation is CASSPGTQANTIYF.

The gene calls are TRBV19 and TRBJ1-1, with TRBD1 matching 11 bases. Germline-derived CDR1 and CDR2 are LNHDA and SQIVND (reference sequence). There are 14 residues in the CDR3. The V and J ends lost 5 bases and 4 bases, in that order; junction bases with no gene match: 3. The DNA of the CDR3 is TGTGCCAGTAGTGCGGGACAGGGGGGCACTGAAGCTTTCTTT. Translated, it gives CASSAGQGGTEAFF.

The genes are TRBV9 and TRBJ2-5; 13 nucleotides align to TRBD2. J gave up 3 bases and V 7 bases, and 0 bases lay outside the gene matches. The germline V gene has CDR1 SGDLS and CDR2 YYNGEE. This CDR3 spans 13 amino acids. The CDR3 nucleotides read TGTGCCAGCGGACTAGCGGGAGAAGAGACCCAGTACTTC. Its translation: CASGLAGEETQYF.

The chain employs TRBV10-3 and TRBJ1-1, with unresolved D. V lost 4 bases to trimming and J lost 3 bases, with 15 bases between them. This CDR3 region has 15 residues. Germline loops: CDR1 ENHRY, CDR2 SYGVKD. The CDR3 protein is CAISAVKGADTEAFF. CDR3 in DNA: TGTGCCATCAGTGCTGTTAAGGGAGCGGACACTGAAGCTTTCTTT.

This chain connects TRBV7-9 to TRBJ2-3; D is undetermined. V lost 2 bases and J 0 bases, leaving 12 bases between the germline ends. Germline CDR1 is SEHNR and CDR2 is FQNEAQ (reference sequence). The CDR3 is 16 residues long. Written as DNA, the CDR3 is TGTGCCAGCAGCTTAATGGTCGCAACTAGCACAGATACGCAGTATTTT. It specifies CASSLMVATSTDTQYF.

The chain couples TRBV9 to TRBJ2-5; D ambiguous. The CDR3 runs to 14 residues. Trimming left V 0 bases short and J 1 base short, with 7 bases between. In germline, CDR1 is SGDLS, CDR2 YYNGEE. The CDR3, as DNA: TGTGCCAGCAGCGTAGGTCAGGCCCAAGAGACCCAGTACTTC. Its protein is CASSVGQAQETQYF.

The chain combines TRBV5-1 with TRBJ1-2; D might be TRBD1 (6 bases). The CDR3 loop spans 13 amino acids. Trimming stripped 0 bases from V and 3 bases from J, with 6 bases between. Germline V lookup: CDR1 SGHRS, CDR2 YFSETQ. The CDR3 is CASSLAGDYGYTF. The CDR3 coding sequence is TGCGCCAGCAGCTTGGCAGGGGACTATGGCTACACCTTC.

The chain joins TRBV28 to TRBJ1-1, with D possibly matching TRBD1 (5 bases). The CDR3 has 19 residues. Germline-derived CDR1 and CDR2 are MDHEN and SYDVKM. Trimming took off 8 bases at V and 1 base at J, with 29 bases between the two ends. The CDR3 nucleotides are TGTGCCAGCCAAGGGAGGGGCAGGCTTTTCCGTTTCGAGAACACTGAAGCTTTCTTT. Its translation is CASQGRGRLFRFENTEAFF.

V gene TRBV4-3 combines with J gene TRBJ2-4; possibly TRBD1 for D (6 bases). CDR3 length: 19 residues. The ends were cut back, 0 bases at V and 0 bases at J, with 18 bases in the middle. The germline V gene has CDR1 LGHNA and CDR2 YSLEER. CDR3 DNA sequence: TGCGCCAGCAGCCAAGACTGGGTAGGGGGTAATATAGCCAAAAACATTCAGTACTTC. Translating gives CASSQDWVGGNIAKNIQYF.

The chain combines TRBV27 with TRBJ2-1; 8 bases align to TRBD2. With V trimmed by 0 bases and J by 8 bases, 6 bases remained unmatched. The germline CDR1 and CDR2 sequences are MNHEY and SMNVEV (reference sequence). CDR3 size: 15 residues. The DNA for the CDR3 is TGTGCCAGCAGTTTATCCTCGGGAGGGCCGTATGAGCAGTTCTTC. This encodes CASSLSSGGPYEQFF.

The CDR3 here is CASSPAGQTYEQYF. CDR3 in DNA: TGTGCCAGCAGCCCGGCGGGACAGACCTACGAGCAGTACTTC. The genes are TRBV9 and TRBJ2-7; tentative D call: TRBD1 (7 bases). This CDR3 has 14 amino acids. The germline CDR1 and CDR2 sequences are SGDLS and YYNGEE. V lost 4 bases, J lost 2 bases, and 13 bases lay in between.

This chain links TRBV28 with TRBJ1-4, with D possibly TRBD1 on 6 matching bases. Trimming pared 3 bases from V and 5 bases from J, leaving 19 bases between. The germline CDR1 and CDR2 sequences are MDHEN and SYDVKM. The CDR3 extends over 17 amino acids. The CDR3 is CASSFRWGLKRNEKLFF. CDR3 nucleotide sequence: TGTGCCAGCAGTTTCCGGTGGGGGCTTAAAAGAAATGAAAAACTGTTTTTT.

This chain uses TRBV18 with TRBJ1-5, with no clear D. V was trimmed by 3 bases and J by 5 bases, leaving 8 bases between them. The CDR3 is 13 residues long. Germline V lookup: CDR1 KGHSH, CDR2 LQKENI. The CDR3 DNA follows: TGTGCCAGCTCACCCCGTGAGGATCAGCCCCAGCATTTT. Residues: CASSPREDQPQHF.

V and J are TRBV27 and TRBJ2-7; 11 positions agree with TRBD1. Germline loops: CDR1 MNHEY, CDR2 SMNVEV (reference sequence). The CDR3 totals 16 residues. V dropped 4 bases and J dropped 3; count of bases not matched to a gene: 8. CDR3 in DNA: TGTGCCAGCAGTTCCTTCTCCGGGACAGGGGGCTACGAGCAGTACTTC. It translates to CASSSFSGTGGYEQYF.

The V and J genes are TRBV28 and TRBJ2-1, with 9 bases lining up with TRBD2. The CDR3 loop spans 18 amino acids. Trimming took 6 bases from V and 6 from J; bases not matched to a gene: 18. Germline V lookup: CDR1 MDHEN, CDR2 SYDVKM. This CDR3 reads CASSPPRGSGGVGNEQFF. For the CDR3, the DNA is TGTGCCAGCAGCCCCCCACGGGGTAGCGGGGGAGTGGGCAATGAGCAGTTCTTC.

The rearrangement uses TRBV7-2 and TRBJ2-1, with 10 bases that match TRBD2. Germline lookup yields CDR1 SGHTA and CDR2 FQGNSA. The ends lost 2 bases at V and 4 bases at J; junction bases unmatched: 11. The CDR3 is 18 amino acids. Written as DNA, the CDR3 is TGTGCCAGCAGCTTATACAGCGGGAGGGCCTCCTTATACAATGAGCAGTTCTTC. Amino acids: CASSLYSGRASLYNEQFF. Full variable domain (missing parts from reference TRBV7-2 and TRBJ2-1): GAGVSQSPSNKVTEKGKDVELRCDPISGHTALYWYRQSLGQGLEFLIYFQGNSAPDKSGLPSDRFSAERTGGSVSTLTIQRTQQEDSAVYLCASSLYSGRASLYNEQFFGPGTRLTVL.

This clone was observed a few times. CDR3 DNA: TGCGCCAGCAGCTTCGCGGAGGGATCCTACGAGCAGTACTTC. Translated: CASSFAEGSYEQYF. V gene TRBV5-1 combines with J gene TRBJ2-7; D might be TRBD2 (6 bases). CDR1 and CDR2 from the germline V gene are SGHRS and YFSETQ. CDR3 length: 14 amino acids. Trimming removed 2 bases at V and 1 base at J, with 10 bases between.

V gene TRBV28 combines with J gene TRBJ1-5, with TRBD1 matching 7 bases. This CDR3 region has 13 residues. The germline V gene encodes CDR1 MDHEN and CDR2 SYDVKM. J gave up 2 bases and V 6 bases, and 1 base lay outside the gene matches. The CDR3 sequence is CASRTGGNQPQHF. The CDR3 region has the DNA TGTGCCAGCAGAACAGGGGGCAATCAGCCCCAGCATTTT.

CDR3 DNA sequence: TGTGCCAGCAGTTTATCCCCGGGTCGGCCCCAGTACTTC. Its protein product is CASSLSPGRPQYF. The chain recombines TRBV27 with TRBJ2-5, with D hard to call. The CDR3 sequence is 13 residues long. Trimming removed 0 bases at V and 9 bases at J, with 11 bases between. Germline V gene data show CDR1 as MNHEY and CDR2 as SMNVEV (reference sequence).

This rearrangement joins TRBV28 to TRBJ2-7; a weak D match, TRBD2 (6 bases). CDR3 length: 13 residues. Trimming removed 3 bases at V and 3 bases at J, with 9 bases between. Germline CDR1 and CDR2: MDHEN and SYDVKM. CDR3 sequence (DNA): TGTGCCAGCAGTTTTTACGGGGGCTACGAGCAGTACTTC. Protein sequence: CASSFYGGYEQYF. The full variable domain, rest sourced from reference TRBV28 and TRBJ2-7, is DVKVTQSSRYLVKRTGEKVFLECVQDMDHENMFWYRQDPGLGLRLIYFSYDVKMKEKGDIPEGYSVSREKKERFSLILESASTNQTSMYLCASSFYGGYEQYFGPGTRLTVT.

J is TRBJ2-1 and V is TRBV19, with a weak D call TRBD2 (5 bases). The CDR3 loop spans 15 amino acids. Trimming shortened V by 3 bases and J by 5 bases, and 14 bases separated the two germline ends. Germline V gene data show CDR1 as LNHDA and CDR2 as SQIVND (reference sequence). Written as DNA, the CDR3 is TGTGCCAGTAGTATGCGGGCAGATTATAACAATGAGCAGTTCTTC. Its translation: CASSMRADYNNEQFF.

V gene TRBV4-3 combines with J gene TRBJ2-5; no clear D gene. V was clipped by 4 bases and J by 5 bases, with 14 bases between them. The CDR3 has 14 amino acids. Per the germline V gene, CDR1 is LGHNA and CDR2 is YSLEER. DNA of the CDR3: TGCGCCAGCAGCCCCGGATGGGCTTACGAGACCCAGTACTTC. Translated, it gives CASSPGWAYETQYF.

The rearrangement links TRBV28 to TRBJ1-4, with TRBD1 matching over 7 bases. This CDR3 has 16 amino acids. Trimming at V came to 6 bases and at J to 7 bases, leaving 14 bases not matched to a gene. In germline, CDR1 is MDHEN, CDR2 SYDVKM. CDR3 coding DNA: TGTGCCAGCAGGCGATCCGGACAGGAGAGGATTGAAAAACTGTTTTTT. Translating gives CASRRSGQERIEKLFF.

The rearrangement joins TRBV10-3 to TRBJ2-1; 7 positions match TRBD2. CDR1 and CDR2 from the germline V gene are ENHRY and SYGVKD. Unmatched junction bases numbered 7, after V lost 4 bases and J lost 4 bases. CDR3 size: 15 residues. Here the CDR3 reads CAISASGIGYNEQFF. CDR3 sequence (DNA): TGTGCCATCAGTGCAAGCGGGATAGGATACAATGAGCAGTTCTTC.

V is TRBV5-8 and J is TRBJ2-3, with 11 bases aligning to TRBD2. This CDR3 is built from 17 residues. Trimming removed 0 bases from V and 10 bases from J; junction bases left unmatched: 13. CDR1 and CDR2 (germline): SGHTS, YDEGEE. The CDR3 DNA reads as TGTGCCAGCAGCTTGGGGAGTAGCGGGAGGGAAGGTTTCTCGCAGTATTTT. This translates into CASSLGSSGREGFSQYF.